The 21 T cell receptor beta chains below come from one sample, sequenced in a study of blood T cell repertoires in COVID-19. Assay used: immunoSEQ multiplex PCR; TCRdb lists only in-frame clones, some missing. The data show 65,000 or so clones, about 66% seen once. Material for sequencing was PBMCs or T cells enriched from blood (not recorded which). These receptors were taken from an older woman who had been exposed to COVID-19.

This clone was seen a handful of times. V gene TRBV6-6 combines with J gene TRBJ1-5; the match to TRBD1 covers 7 bases. The trim removed 6 bases at V and 7 bases at J, leaving 6 bases unmatched. Germline assignment: CDR1 MNHNY and CDR2 SVGAGI (reference sequence). The CDR3 has 13 amino acids. In DNA form, the CDR3 reads TGTGCCAGCAGATACGACAGGGTACAGCCCCAGCATTTT. Protein: CASRYDRVQPQHF.

The rearrangement links TRBV28 to TRBJ2-3, with D unclear. V lost 1 base to trimming and J lost 5 bases, with 4 bases between them. CDR1 and CDR2 (germline): MDHEN, SYDVKM. The CDR3 loop spans 12 amino acids. The CDR3 spells CASSLYGDTQYF. For the CDR3, the DNA is TGTGCCAGCAGTTTATACGGAGATACGCAGTATTTT.

The chain combines TRBV4-1 with TRBJ2-7; 11 bases map to TRBD2. Germline V gene sequence: CDR1 MGHRA, CDR2 YSYEKL. The ends lost 1 base at V and 7 bases at J; junction bases unmatched: 6. This CDR3 spans 15 amino acids. DNA of the CDR3: TGCGCCAGCAGCCAAGCGGTAGCGGGGGGGCGTGAGCAGTACTTC. Translation gives CASSQAVAGGREQYF.

The chain links TRBV3-1 (or the pseudogene TRBV3-2) to TRBJ1-2; D is ambiguous. Trimming removed 5 bases from V and 6 bases from J, with 13 bases in between. This CDR3 has 13 residues. CDR1 and CDR2 (germline): LGHDT, YNNKEL (reference sequence). As DNA, the CDR3 is TGTGCCAGCAGCTTGACTGGGGAGAATGGCTACACCTTC. Protein sequence: CASSLTGENGYTF.

This rearrangement joins TRBV5-1 to TRBJ2-4, with 9 bases matching TRBD1. V shed 0 bases and J 4 bases; nucleotides not matched to a gene: 2. CDR1 SGHRS and CDR2 YFSETQ come from the germline V gene. The CDR3 sequence is 15 residues long. The chain's CDR3 is CASSLEGTGKNIQYF. The CDR3 nucleotides read TGCGCCAGCAGCTTGGAGGGGACAGGGAAAAACATTCAGTACTTC.

The J gene is TRBJ2-1, the V gene TRBV29-1; 11 nucleotides agree with TRBD1. V gave up 3 bases and J gave up 6 bases; unmatched junction bases: 4. The CDR3 spans 14 residues. Germline V lookup: CDR1 SQVTM, CDR2 ANQGSEA. The CDR3 nucleotides read TGCAGCGTTGATGGGGACAGGGGGGTCAATGAGCAGTTCTTC. Protein: CSVDGDRGVNEQFF.

Only a few counts were recorded for this clone. The V call is TRBV30, the J call TRBJ2-2, with TRBD1 identical over 10 bases. The ends lost 1 base at V and 6 bases at J; junction bases unmatched: 5. Germline V gene lookup returns CDR1 GTSNPN and CDR2 SVGIG (reference sequence). The CDR3 totals 15 residues. The CDR3 DNA reads TGTGCCTGGAGTGATCTAGGGACAGGGGCCGGGGAGCTGTTTTTT. It yields the protein CAWSDLGTGAGELFF. The entire variable domain, with the rest obtained from reference TRBV30 and TRBJ2-2, is as follows: SQTIHQWPATLVQPVGSPLSLECTVEGTSNPNLYWYRQAAGRGLQLLFYSVGIGQISSEVPQNLSASRPQDRQFILSSKKLLLSDSGFYLCAWSDLGTGAGELFFGEGSRLTVL.

The sample holds one count of this clone. This chain connects TRBV7-8 to TRBJ2-5; 7 nucleotides align to TRBD1. The CDR3 runs to 16 residues. The J segment lost 1 base and the V segment lost 6 bases, leaving 11 bases of the junction unmatched. CDR1 and CDR2 from the germline V gene are SGHVS and FQNEAQ. In nucleotides, the CDR3 is TGTGCCAGCAGGACACAGGGGAGCAAGGTCCAAGAGACCCAGTACTTC. It translates to CASRTQGSKVQETQYF.

The V and J genes are TRBV5-1 and TRBJ1-1; 8 nucleotides align to TRBD1. Germline CDR1 is SGHRS and CDR2 is YFSETQ. J was trimmed by 3 bases and V by 3 bases; bases with no gene match: 10. The CDR3 is 16 residues long. The CDR3: CASSSTGGRGDTEAFF. Here the CDR3 DNA reads TGCGCCAGCAGCTCAACAGGGGGGCGCGGAGACACTGAAGCTTTCTTT. Combining the CDR3 with reference TRBV5-1 and TRBJ1-1 gives the whole variable domain KAGVTQTPRYLIKTRGQQVTLSCSPISGHRSVSWYQQTPGQGLQFLFEYFSETQRNKGNFPGRFSGRQFSNSRSEMNVSTLELGDSALYLCASSSTGGRGDTEAFFGQGTRLTVV.

This clone has a count of ten or more. CDR3 sequence (DNA): TGTGCCAGCAGTGACTGGACTATTCGGGGACTATGGCCCCAGCATTTT. It specifies CASSDWTIRGLWPQHF. V and J are TRBV6-4 and TRBJ1-5; weak D call: TRBD1 (5 bases). The CDR3 is 16 amino acids. Trimming pared 1 base from V and 9 bases from J, leaving 19 bases between. Germline V gives CDR1 MRHNA, CDR2 SNTAGT.

The chain is built from TRBV3-1 (or the pseudogene TRBV3-2) and TRBJ1-2; D not certain. There are 16 residues in the CDR3. The germline V gene has CDR1 LGHDT and CDR2 YNNKEL (reference sequence). Trimming pared 4 bases from V and 0 bases from J, leaving 15 bases between. The CDR3 protein is CASSPPGSLSNYGYTF. Written as DNA, the CDR3 is TGTGCCAGCAGCCCCCCAGGCAGCCTATCTAACTATGGCTACACCTTC.

This chain uses TRBV7-8 with TRBJ1-1; possible D gene TRBD1, 6 bases. The CDR3 consists of 13 residues. Germline V CDR1 and CDR2: SGHVS, FQNEAQ. Between the trimmed V and J ends, which lost 5 bases and 1 base, there was a span of 8 bases. CDR3 protein: CASSVQGNTEAFF. DNA of the CDR3: TGTGCCAGCAGCGTACAGGGGAACACTGAAGCTTTCTTT.

The rearrangement uses TRBV5-1 and TRBJ2-3; the D gene is possibly TRBD2 (5 bases). The CDR3 covers 16 residues. Trimming removed 3 bases at V and 2 bases at J, with 16 bases between. In germline, CDR1 is SGHRS, CDR2 YFSETQ. The CDR3 DNA follows: TGCGCCAGCAGCTCTAGCTTCCGGCTAGCCACAGATACGCAGTATTTT. Its translation: CASSSSFRLATDTQYF.

The J gene is TRBJ1-2, the V gene TRBV2, with TRBD1 matching 9 bases. The trim removed 10 bases at V and 4 bases at J, leaving 7 bases unmatched. The CDR3 has 13 amino acids. CDR1 and CDR2 (germline): SNHLY, FYNNEI. As DNA, the CDR3 is TGTGCCACCTACCGGGACAGGGTCTATGGCTACACCTTC. Residues: CATYRDRVYGYTF.

Concerning this clone: A junction end diverges from the germline sequence, so it may reflect a read error. The V gene is TRBV28, the J gene TRBJ2-2; 7 nucleotides align to TRBD2. CDR1 is MDHEN, CDR2 SYDVKM, per germline. CDR3 length: 16 residues. In nucleotides, the CDR3 is TGTGCCAGCGGTTTGCGACTAGCTTCGAACACCGGGGAGCTGTTTTTT. The encoded protein is CASGLRLASNTGELFF.

The rearrangement joins TRBV10-3 to TRBJ2-6; D not certain. V lost 11 bases, J lost 6 bases, and 11 bases lay in between. Looked up from germline, CDR1 is ENHRY and CDR2 is SYGVKD. The CDR3 is 12 amino acids. CDR3: CAAGGEANVLTF. In DNA, the CDR3 is TGTGCCGCCGGTGGTGAGGCCAACGTCCTGACTTTC.

The J gene is TRBJ2-3, the V gene TRBV5-1, with D tentatively TRBD1 (5 bases). Trimming left V 1 base short and J 4 bases short, with 7 bases between. The germline V gene encodes CDR1 SGHRS and CDR2 YFSETQ. The CDR3 is 13 amino acids. CDR3 amino acids: CASSLWGSDTQYF. Written as DNA, the CDR3 is TGCGCCAGCAGCTTGTGGGGCTCAGATACGCAGTATTTT.

The rearrangement uses TRBV21-1 and TRBJ2-7; the D call in the table, TRBD1, was not verified against the DNA. TRBV21-1 is a recognized pseudogene. CDR3 length: 14 residues. CDR3 amino acids: CASSKRQGAYEQYF. The CDR3 DNA reads TGTGCCAGCAGCAAGCGGCAGGGGGCCTACGAGCAGTACTTC.

The chain links TRBV7-3 to TRBJ2-5; a possible D gene is TRBD2 (6 bases). This CDR3 is built from 15 residues. Germline V lookup: CDR1 SGHTA, CDR2 FQGTGA. The V end was cut by 5 bases, the J end by 5 bases, with 18 bases between. CDR3 sequence reads: CASSPGAGRDETQYF. The CDR3, as DNA: TGTGCCAGCAGCCCCGGGGCGGGGCGGGATGAGACCCAGTACTTC.

The V call is TRBV7-9, the J call TRBJ1-2; TRBD1 is a possible D gene (6 bases). The CDR3 covers 13 residues. The germline V gene encodes CDR1 SEHNR and CDR2 FQNEAQ (reference sequence). The germline V and J ends were trimmed by 4 bases and 4 bases, with 10 bases remaining between them. CDR3 DNA: TGTGCCAGCAGCTACCGGGACACCTATGGCTACACCTTC. Its protein product is CASSYRDTYGYTF.

This sequence joins TRBV5-6 and TRBJ2-5, with D tentatively TRBD1 (6 bases). The CDR3 loop spans 14 amino acids. Germline CDR1 reads SGHDT; CDR2 reads YYEEEE. V gave up 4 bases and J gave up 4 bases, with 14 bases separating them. The CDR3 protein is CASSITTGRETQYF. The CDR3 DNA reads as TGTGCCAGCAGCATCACGACAGGACGAGAGACCCAGTACTTC.